Presented here are 13 T cell receptor beta chains from one specimen sequenced in a study of radiotherapy plus CTLA-4 blockade in lung cancer. Some clones are missing from TCRdb's copy, which holds only in-frame ones; the method was immunoSEQ multiplex PCR. The sample shows around 100,000 clones, under 85% of them seen only once. This material consisted of peripheral blood, taken from a patient treated with radiotherapy plus ipilimumab. Every receptor here comes from a human donor with non-small cell lung cancer who had a partial response to radiotherapy plus ipilimumab. Some clones in this sample may be carry-over from other donors' samples.

The table lists this clone with a count of one. The same CDR3 is also encoded by other DNA sequences in this sample. The CDR3 is CASSLQGSNTEAFF. The CDR3 DNA follows: TGTGCCAGCAGCCTTCAGGGGTCGAACACTGAAGCTTTCTTT. The chain is built from TRBV11-3 and TRBJ1-1, with a tentative D call TRBD1 (6 bases). V lost 5 bases to trimming and J lost 1 base, with 11 bases between them. Germline V gene lookup returns CDR1 SGHNT and CDR2 YENEEA. The CDR3 has 14 amino acids.

In its sample, this clone was seen a few times. V is TRBV5-6 and J is TRBJ2-7; 12 bases align to TRBD1. In germline, CDR1 is SGHDT, CDR2 YYEEEE. CDR3 length: 16 residues. Trimming cost V 5 bases and J 5 bases; bases outside gene matches: 11. The CDR3 nucleotides read TGTGCCAGCAGACACTTTTTCCGGGACAGGGGGCACGAGCAGTACTTC. Protein sequence: CASRHFFRDRGHEQYF.

The chain is built from TRBV7-9 and TRBJ2-5; 9 bases are a match to TRBD1. Losses at the gene ends were 5 bases for V and 4 bases for J; bases not matched to a gene: 5. The CDR3 totals 14 residues. Germline V CDR1 and CDR2: SEHNR, FQNEAQ (reference sequence). The CDR3 sequence is CASSTHRGRETQYF. In DNA form, the CDR3 reads TGTGCCAGCAGCACACACAGGGGGCGAGAGACCCAGTACTTC.

The CDR3 sequence: CATNTDRGGNTIYF. CDR3 bases: TGTGCCACCAATACGGACAGGGGTGGAAACACCATATATTTT. J is TRBJ1-3 and V is TRBV15; TRBD1 agrees at 9 bases. Germline CDR1 and CDR2: LNHNV and YYDKDF (reference sequence). The CDR3 extends over 14 amino acids. V was pared by 7 bases and J by 3 bases, with 4 bases of the junction left unmatched.

The chain has TRBV2 and TRBJ2-1, with a possible D match to TRBD2 (6 bases). The V gene's germline CDR1 is SNHLY and CDR2 FYNNEI. There are 16 residues in the CDR3. Trimming shortened V by 2 bases and J by 4 bases, and 15 bases separated the two germline ends. The CDR3 spells CASSEFPGVEYNEQFF. In nucleotides, the CDR3 is TGTGCCAGCAGTGAATTTCCGGGAGTGGAATACAATGAGCAGTTCTTC.

This rearrangement joins TRBV9 to TRBJ1-1, with D maybe TRBD1 (6 bases). CDR3 length: 15 amino acids. Trimming took off 2 bases at V and 3 bases at J, with 14 bases between the two ends. Germline V lookup: CDR1 SGDLS, CDR2 YYNGEE. CDR3 amino acids: CASSVHRKGDTEAFF. The CDR3 coding sequence is TGTGCCAGCAGCGTCCACAGGAAGGGGGACACTGAAGCTTTCTTT.

The rearrangement uses TRBV5-3 and TRBJ1-1; 7 bases line up with TRBD1. Being an ORF, TRBV5-3 has a function that is uncertain. CDR3 length: 14 residues. After removal of 3 bases from V and 4 bases from J, the junction contained 6 bases not matched to a gene. CDR3 nucleotides: TGTGCCAGAAGCTACTACAGGGGTGCCACTGAAGCTTTCTTT. It codes for CARSYYRGATEAFF.

Comment on this clone: Other DNA sequences within the sample encode an identical CDR3. This chain uses TRBV2 with TRBJ1-2, with a weak D call TRBD1 (6 bases). Germline CDR1 and CDR2: SNHLY and FYNNEI. The V and J ends lost 4 bases and 5 bases respectively, with 14 bases between them. This CDR3 has 14 amino acids. DNA for the CDR3: TGTGCCAGCAGTGCTTTGGGGGCGCGGTATGGCTACACCTTC. Residues: CASSALGARYGYTF.

The chain is built from TRBV18 and TRBJ2-7, with TRBD2 as a possible D gene (5 bases). Germline V gene sequence: CDR1 KGHSH, CDR2 LQKENI. There are 14 residues in the CDR3. Trimming pared 3 bases from V and 2 bases from J, leaving 11 bases between. The CDR3 coding sequence is TGTGCCAGCTCACCTTCCGGAGGAGCCTACGAGCAGTACTTC. This sequence encodes CASSPSGGAYEQYF.

A single count supports this clone. The rearrangement uses TRBV19 and TRBJ2-1; D is perhaps TRBD2 (6 bases). Germline-derived CDR1 and CDR2 are LNHDA and SQIVND (reference sequence). V was trimmed by 5 bases and J by 5 bases, leaving 13 bases between them. CDR3 length equals 14 residues. CDR3 in DNA: TGTGCCAGTAGTTCGTTCTGGGGGGACAATGAGCAGTTCTTC. Protein sequence: CASSSFWGDNEQFF.

This chain uses TRBV27 with TRBJ2-6; the D is unclear. The CDR3 length is 17 residues. The V gene's germline CDR1 is MNHEY and CDR2 SMNVEV (reference sequence). The V end lost 3 bases, the J end lost 1 base, and 13 bases lay between the germline ends. Here the CDR3 DNA reads TGTGCCAGCAGTTTGACCCTTTCTAGATCTGGGGCCAACGTCCTGACTTTC. Protein product: CASSLTLSRSGANVLTF.

The chain employs TRBV15 and TRBJ2-5; D possibly corresponds to TRBD2 (5 bases). The ends were cut back, 0 bases at V and 3 bases at J, with 8 bases in the middle. Germline lookup yields CDR1 LNHNV and CDR2 YYDKDF (reference sequence). The length of the CDR3 is 14 residues. The CDR3 bases are TGTGCCACCAGCAGAGATTGGAGGAAAGAGACCCAGTACTTC. Its protein product is CATSRDWRKETQYF.

CDR3 region: CASSATGNQPQHF. DNA of the CDR3: TGTGCCAGCAGTGCGACAGGCAATCAGCCCCAGCATTTT. The chain links TRBV25-1 to TRBJ1-5; TRBD1 might be the D (5 bases). In germline, CDR1 is MGHDK, CDR2 SYGVNS. CDR3 length equals 13 residues. V was cut by 4 bases and J by 2 bases, with 6 bases left in between.